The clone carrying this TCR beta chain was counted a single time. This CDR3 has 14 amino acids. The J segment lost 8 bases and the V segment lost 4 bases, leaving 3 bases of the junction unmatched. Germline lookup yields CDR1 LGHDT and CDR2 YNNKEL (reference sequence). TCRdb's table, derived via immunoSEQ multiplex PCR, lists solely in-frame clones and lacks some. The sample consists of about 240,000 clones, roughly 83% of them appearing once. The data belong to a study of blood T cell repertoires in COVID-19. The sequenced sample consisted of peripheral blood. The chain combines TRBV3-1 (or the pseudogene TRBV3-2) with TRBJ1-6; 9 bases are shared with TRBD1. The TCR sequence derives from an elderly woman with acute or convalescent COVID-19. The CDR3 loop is CASSLGQGDSPLHF. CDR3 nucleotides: TGTGCCAGCAGCCTGGGACAGGGAGATTCACCCCTCCACTTT.